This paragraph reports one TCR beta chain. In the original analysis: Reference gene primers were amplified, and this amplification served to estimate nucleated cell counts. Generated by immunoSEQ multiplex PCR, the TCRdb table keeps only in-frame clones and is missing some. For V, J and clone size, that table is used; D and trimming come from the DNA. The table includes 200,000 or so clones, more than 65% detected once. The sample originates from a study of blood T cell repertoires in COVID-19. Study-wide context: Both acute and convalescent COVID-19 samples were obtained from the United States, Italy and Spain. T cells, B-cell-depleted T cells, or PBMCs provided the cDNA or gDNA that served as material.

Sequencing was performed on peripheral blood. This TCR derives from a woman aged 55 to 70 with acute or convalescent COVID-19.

The CDR3 DNA reads as TGTGCCAGCAGCGTATCAGGGTCTGTAGAGACCCAGTACTTC. This sequence encodes CASSVSGSVETQYF. V and J are TRBV9 and TRBJ2-5, with D perhaps matching TRBD1 (5 bases). Trimming took 1 base from V and 4 from J, leaving 11 bases between them. The CDR3 runs 14 residues. From germline, CDR1 is SGDLS and CDR2 YYNGEE.